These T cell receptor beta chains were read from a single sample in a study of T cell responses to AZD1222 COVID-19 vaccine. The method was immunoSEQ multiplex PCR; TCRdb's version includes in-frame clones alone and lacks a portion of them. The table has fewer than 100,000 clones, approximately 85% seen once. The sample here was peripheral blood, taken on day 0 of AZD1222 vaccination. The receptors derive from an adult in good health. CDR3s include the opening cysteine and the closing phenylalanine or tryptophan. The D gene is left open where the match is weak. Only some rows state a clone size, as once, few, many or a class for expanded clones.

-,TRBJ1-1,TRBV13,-,TGTGCCAGCAGCCTAGGGAGAAGGACTGAAGCTTTCTTT,CASSLGRRTEAFF
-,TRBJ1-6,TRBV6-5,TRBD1,TGTGCCAGCAGTTACGGGACAGGGGCTGTTTCACCCCTCCACTTT,CASSYGTGAVSPLHF
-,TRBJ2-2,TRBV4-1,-,TGCGCCAGCAGCCAACAGGGGGGGAACACCGGGGAGCTGTTTTTT,CASSQQGGNTGELFF
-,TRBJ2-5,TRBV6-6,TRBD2,TGTGCCAGCAGCCCCGGGGGGGAGACCCAGTACTTC,CASSPGGETQYF
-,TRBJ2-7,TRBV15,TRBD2,TGTGCCACCCAACTAGCGGGGGCCCACGAGCAGTACTTC,CATQLAGAHEQYF
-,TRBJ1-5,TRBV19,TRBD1,TGTGCCAGTACTGGGGACAGGGGGACCAATCAGCCCCAGCATTTT,CASTGDRGTNQPQHF
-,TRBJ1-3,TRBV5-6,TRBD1,TGTGCCAGCACCCCAGGGGGGGGACACTCTGGAAACACCATATATTTT,CASTPGGGHSGNTIYF
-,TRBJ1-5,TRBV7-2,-,TGTGCCAGCAGCTTTGGGGAGCATCAGCCCCAGCATTTT,CASSFGEHQPQHF
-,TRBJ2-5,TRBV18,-,TGTGCCAGCTCACCACCGCCCCCGTCGAGAGAGACCCAGTACTTC,CASSPPPPSRETQYF
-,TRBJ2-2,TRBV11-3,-,TGTGCCAGCAGCCTCAGGGAGGGGGCCGGGGAGCTGTTTTTT,CASSLREGAGELFF
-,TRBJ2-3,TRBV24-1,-,TGTGCCACCCGCTCTACAGATACGCAGTATTTT,CATRSTDTQYF
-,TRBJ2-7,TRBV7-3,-,TGTGCCAGCAGCACCCCTCCCGACTGGGAGCAGTACTTC,CASSTPPDWEQYF
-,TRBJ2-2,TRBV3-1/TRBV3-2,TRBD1,TGTGCCAGCAGCAACACAGGGGCTTCGAACACCGGGGAGCTGTTTTTT,CASSNTGASNTGELFF
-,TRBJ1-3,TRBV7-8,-,TGTGCCAGCAGCTTACGGGGGGCGACTGGAAACACCATATATTTT,CASSLRGATGNTIYF
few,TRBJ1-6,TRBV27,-,TGTGCCAGCAGGCGTGGGGTTGTGCATTCACCCCTCCACTTT,CASRRGVVHSPLHF
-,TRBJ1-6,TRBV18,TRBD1,TGTGCCAGCTCACCACGTTTCGCGACAGGGGGTAATTCACCCCTCCACTTT,CASSPRFATGGNSPLHF
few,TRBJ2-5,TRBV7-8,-,TGTGCCAGCAGCTTCTCCGGAGCGGAGTACTTC,CASSFSGAEYF
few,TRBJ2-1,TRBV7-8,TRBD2,TGTGCCAGCAGCTTAAGCGGGGGGGCCAATGAGCAGTTCTTC,CASSLSGGANEQFF
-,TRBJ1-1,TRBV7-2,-,TGTGCCAGCAGGGGCGGGGCGGGGAACACTGAAGCTTTCTTT,CASRGGAGNTEAFF
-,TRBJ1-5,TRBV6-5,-,TGTGCCAGCAGCCTCGCTAGGACAGGCAATCAGCCCCAGCATTTT,CASSLARTGNQPQHF
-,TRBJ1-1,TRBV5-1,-,TGCGCCAGCAGCTTGAATCAGAACACTGAAGCTTTCTTT,CASSLNQNTEAFF
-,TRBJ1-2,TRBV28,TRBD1,TGTGCCAGCAGCGCTCCCGGGACAGGGGAGAGCTACACCTTC,CASSAPGTGESYTF
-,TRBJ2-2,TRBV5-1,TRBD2,TGCGCCAGCAGCTTGGAGCGGGGGGGCCCTGCCGGGGAGCTGTTTTTT,CASSLERGGPAGELFF
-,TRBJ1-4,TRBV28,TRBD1,TGTGCCAGCAGTTTATTAGGGACAGCAACTAATGAAAAACTGTTTTTT,CASSLLGTATNEKLFF
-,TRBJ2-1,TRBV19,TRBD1,TGTGCCAGTAGGTCTTTGGGACAGGGAAGCCATGAGCAGTTCTTC,CASRSLGQGSHEQFF
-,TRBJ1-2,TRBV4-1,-,TGCGCCAGCAGCCTCCCCGGCGGGGGGGTGGATGGCTACACCTTC,CASSLPGGGVDGYTF
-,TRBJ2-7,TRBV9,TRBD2,TGTGCCAGCAGCGTAGGGGGAGGGCCTGGCTCCTACGAGCAGTACTTC,CASSVGGGPGSYEQYF
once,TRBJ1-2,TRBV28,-,TGTGCCAGCGCTCCCGGATCAACTCACGGCTATGGCTACACCTTC,CASAPGSTHGYGYTF
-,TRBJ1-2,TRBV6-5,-,TGTGCCAGCAGTCAGGGGAACCGTGACTATGGCTACACCTTC,CASSQGNRDYGYTF
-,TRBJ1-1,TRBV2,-,TGTGCCAGCAGTGAATTAGAGAACACTGAAGCTTTCTTT,CASSELENTEAFF
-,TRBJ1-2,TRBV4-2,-,TGTGCCAGCCCCCCGCATCCGTCGGGGGCGCGGGACTATGGCTACACCTTC,CASPPHPSGARDYGYTF
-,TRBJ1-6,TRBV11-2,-,TGTGCCAGCAGCGAAGAAAGGGATTCACCCCTCCACTTT,CASSEERDSPLHF
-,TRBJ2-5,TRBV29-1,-,TGCAGCGTTGATGCTCCGGGGCAAGAGACCCAGTACTTC,CSVDAPGQETQYF
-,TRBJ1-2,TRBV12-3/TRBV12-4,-,TGTGCCAGCAGACCTCAGGGAGGCGGCGGCTACACCTTC,CASRPQGGGGYTF
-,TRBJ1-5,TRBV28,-,TGTGCCAGCAGTGGGGGGGCCGACGGGCAGCCCCAGCATTTT,CASSGGADGQPQHF
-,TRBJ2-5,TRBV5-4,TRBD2,TGTGCCAGCAGCTTGCCCCTAGCGGACATTGAGACCCAGTACTTC,CASSLPLADIETQYF
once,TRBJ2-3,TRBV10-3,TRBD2,TGTGCCATCGGGGCTAGCGGGGGTGGGGCCCCAGATACGCAGTATTTT,CAIGASGGGAPDTQYF
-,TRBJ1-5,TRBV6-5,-,TGTGCCACTTCCCTCGACAGTTATCGCAATCAGCCCCAGCATTTT,CATSLDSYRNQPQHF
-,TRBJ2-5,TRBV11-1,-,TGTGCCAGCAGCTTAAGGTTCCAAGAGACCCAGTACTTC,CASSLRFQETQYF
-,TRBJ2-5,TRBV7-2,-,TGTGCCAGCAGCCGGGATAGAGTGGAGACCCAGTACTTC,CASSRDRVETQYF
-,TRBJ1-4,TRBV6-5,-,TGTGCCGTTAACAGGCCGTCTAATGAAAAACTGTTTTTT,CAVNRPSNEKLFF
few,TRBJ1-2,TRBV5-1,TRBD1,TGCGCCAGCAGCTTTAACGAGGGGGCCTATGGCTACACCTTC,CASSFNEGAYGYTF
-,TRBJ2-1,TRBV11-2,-,TGTGCCAGCAGCCCCCAGGCCCAACTAGCCCGGGAGCAGTTCTTC,CASSPQAQLAREQFF
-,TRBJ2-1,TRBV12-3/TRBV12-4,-,TGTGCCAGCAATATGAACAGGGATCCTGAGCAGTTCTTC,CASNMNRDPEQFF
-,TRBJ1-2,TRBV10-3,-,TGTGCCATCAGTGATCCCGGAGGGGGGAACTATGGCTACACCTTC,CAISDPGGGNYGYTF
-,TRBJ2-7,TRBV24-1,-,TGTGCCACCAGTGGGTCCACCCTCGGAGAGCAGTACTTC,CATSGSTLGEQYF
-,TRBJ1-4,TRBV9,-,TGTGCCAGCAGCCCGAGCCCCTTTAATGAAAAACTGTTTTTT,CASSPSPFNEKLFF
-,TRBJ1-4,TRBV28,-,TGTGCCACCGCTTCATCGGGGGCCGCTAATGAAAAACTGTTTTTT,CATASSGAANEKLFF
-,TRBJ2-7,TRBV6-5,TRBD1,TGTGCCAGCAGTTACGGGCAGGGGGCCTACGAGCAGTACTTC,CASSYGQGAYEQYF
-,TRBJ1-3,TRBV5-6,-,TGTGCCAGCAGCTTGGGACATAACCCTGGAAACACCATATATTTT,CASSLGHNPGNTIYF
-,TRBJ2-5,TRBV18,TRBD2,TGTGCCAGCTCACCCTCGGGAGGCTACCAAGAGACCCAGTACTTC,CASSPSGGYQETQYF